This entry features one TCR beta chain sequence. Its target is unknown. Per germline, CDR1 SGHTA and CDR2 FQGTGA. The CDR3 loop spans 16 amino acids. Unmatched junction bases numbered 6, after V lost 3 bases and J lost 2 bases. The data derive from a study of PD-1 blockade in classical Hodgkin lymphoma. The patients all showed relapse after autologous stem cell transplantation, while their brentuximab vedotin exposure varied. Produced via immunoSEQ multiplex PCR; TCRdb's table is partial and in-frame only. The sample contains about 6,500 clones, 60% to 85% of which appear only once. Study-level findings and limits: TCR diversity in CD4+, not CD8+, cells rose significantly by C4D1. Partial responders and progressors had significantly lower baseline TCR diversity. Factors driving the repertoire differences, possibly disease activity or prior therapy, remain undefined. Newly diagnosed patients were reported to start with lower TCR diversity than healthy donors.

This rearrangement joins TRBV7-3 to TRBJ2-2; 7 nucleotides agree with TRBD2. This material consisted of peripheral blood mononuclear cells (PBMCs), taken at baseline. The TCR was taken from a human donor with classical Hodgkin lymphoma. CDR3 coding DNA: TGTGCCAGCAGCTTGTCGGCTAGCGGTAACACCGGGGAGCTGTTTTTT. Encoded protein: CASSLSASGNTGELFF.